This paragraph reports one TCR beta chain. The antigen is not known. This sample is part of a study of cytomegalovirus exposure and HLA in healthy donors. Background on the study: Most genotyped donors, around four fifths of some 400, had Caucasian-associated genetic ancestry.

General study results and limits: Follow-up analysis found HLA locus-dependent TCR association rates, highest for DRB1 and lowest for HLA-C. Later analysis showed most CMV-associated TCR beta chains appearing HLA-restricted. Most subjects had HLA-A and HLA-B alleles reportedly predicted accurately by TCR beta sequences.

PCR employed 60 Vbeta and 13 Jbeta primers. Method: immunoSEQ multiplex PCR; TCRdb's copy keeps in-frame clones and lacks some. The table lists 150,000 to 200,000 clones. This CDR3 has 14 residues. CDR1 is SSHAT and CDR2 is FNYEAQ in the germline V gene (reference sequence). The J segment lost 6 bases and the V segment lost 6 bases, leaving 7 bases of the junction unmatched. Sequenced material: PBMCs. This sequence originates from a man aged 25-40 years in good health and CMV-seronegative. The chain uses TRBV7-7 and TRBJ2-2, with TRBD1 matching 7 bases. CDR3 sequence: CASSAKTGPGELFF. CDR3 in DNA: TGTGCCAGCAGTGCCAAGACAGGGCCCGGGGAGCTGTTTTTT.